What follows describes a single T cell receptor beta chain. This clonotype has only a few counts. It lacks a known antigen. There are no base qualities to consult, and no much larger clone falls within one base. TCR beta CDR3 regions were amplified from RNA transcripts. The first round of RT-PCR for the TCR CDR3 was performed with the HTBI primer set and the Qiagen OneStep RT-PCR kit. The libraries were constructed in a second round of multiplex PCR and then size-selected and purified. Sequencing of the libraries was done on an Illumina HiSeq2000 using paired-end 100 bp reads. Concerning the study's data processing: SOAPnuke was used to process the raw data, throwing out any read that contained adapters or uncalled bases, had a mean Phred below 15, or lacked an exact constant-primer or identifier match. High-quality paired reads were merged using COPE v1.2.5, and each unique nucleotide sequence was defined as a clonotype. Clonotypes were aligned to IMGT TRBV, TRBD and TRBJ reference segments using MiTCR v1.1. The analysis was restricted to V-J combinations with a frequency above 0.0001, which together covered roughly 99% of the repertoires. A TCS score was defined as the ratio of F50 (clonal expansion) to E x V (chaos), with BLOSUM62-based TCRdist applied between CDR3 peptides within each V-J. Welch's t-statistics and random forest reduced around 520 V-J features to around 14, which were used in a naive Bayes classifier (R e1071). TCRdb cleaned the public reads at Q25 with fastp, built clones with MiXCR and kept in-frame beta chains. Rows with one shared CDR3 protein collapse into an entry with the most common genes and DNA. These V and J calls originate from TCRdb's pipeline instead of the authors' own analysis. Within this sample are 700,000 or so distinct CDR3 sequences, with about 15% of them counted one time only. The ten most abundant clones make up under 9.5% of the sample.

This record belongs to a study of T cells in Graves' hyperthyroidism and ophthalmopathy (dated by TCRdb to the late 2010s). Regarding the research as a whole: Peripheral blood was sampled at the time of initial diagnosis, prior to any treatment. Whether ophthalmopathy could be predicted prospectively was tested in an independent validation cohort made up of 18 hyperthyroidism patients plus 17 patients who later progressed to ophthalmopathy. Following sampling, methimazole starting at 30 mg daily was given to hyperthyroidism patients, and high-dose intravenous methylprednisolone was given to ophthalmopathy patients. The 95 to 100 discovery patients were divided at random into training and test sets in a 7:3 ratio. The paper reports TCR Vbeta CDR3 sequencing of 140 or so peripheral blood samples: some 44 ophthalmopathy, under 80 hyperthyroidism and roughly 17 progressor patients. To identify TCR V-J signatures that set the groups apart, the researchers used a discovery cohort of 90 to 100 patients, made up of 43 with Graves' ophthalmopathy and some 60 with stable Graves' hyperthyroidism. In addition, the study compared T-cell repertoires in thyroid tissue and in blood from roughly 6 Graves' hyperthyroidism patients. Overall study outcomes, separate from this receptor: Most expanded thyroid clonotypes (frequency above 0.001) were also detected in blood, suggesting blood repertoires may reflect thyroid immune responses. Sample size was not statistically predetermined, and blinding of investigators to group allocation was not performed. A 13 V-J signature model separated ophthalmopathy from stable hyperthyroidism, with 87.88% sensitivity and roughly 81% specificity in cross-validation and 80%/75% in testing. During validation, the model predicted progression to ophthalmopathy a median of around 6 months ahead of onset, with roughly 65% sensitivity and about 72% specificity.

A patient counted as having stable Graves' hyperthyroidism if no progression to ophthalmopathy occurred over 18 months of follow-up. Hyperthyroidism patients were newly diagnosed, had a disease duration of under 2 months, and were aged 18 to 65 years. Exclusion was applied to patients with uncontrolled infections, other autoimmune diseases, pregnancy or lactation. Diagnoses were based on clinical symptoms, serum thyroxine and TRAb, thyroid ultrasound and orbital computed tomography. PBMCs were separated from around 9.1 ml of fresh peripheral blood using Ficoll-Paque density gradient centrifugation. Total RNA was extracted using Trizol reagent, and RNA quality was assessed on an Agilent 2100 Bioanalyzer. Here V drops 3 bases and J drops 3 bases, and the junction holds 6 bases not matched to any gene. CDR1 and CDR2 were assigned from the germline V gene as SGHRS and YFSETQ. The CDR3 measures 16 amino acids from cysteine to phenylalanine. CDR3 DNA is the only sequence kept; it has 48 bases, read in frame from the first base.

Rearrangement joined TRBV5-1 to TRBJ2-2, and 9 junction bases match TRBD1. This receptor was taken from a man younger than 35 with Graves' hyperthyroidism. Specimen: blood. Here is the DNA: TGCGCCAGCAGCTCTTACAGGGGGCTAGACACCGGGGAGCTGTTTTTT. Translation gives CASSSYRGLDTGELFF.